This T cell receptor beta chain was recorded in a study of CD8 T cells in Susac syndrome. The RNA, about 0.45 to 1 ug, was put through reverse transcription using random hexamers. Each CDR3 protein is one row after TCRdb ran MiXCR on the immunoSEQ multiplex PCR reads. The sample lists a few hundred thousand distinct CDR3 sequences; approximately 85% were seen once. The sample consisted of CD8+ T cells from PBMCs. This sequence originates from a human donor with multiple sclerosis.

The CDR3 loop reads CASSLQGLAPADEQFF. The CDR3 DNA reads TGTGCCAGCTCCCTCCAGGGGCTAGCACCGGCGGATGAGCAGTTCTTC. V is TRBV12-3 or TRBV12-4 and J is TRBJ2-1, with a possible D match to TRBD1 (6 bases). Trimming pared 8 bases from V and 8 bases from J, leaving 25 bases between. The CDR3 totals 16 residues.